This note documents a single TCR beta chain sequence. The target antigen is unknown. The germline gene is not matched at one end of the junction; a read error may be the cause. The sample belongs to a study of cytomegalovirus exposure and HLA in healthy donors. Germline V gene data show CDR1 as SSHAT and CDR2 as FNYEAQ (reference sequence). The CDR3 runs 13 residues. Overall study results and limits: Productive rates of about 87% or about 30% were seen for most TCR beta V segments in an earlier analysis. DRB1 had the most TCR associations and HLA-C the fewest, a later analysis found, with rates varying by HLA locus. A later analysis reported that several of the most significant clusters appeared to be linked to common viral pathogens, among them Epstein-Barr virus.

Primers for the PCR totalled 60 Vbeta and 13 Jbeta. Generated by immunoSEQ multiplex PCR, the TCRdb table keeps only in-frame clones and is missing some. The table includes about 190,000 clones, approximately 79% detected once. This TCR was sampled from a man between 40 and 49 years old in good health and CMV-seropositive. The sample taken for sequencing was PBMCs. The rearrangement joins TRBV7-7 to TRBJ2-7; D is possibly TRBD2 (5 bases). CDR3 amino acids: CASSHGVSYEQYF. DNA for the CDR3: TGTGCTAGCAGCCACGGGGTTTCCTACGAGCAGTACTTC. Looking up the rest from reference TRBV7-7 and TRBJ2-7 gives the full variable domain: GAGVSQSPRYKVTKRGQDVTLRCDPISSHATLYWYQQALGQGPEFLTYFNYEAQPDKSGLPSDRFSAERPEGSISTLTIQRTEQRDSAMYRCASSHGVSYEQYFGPGTRLTVT.